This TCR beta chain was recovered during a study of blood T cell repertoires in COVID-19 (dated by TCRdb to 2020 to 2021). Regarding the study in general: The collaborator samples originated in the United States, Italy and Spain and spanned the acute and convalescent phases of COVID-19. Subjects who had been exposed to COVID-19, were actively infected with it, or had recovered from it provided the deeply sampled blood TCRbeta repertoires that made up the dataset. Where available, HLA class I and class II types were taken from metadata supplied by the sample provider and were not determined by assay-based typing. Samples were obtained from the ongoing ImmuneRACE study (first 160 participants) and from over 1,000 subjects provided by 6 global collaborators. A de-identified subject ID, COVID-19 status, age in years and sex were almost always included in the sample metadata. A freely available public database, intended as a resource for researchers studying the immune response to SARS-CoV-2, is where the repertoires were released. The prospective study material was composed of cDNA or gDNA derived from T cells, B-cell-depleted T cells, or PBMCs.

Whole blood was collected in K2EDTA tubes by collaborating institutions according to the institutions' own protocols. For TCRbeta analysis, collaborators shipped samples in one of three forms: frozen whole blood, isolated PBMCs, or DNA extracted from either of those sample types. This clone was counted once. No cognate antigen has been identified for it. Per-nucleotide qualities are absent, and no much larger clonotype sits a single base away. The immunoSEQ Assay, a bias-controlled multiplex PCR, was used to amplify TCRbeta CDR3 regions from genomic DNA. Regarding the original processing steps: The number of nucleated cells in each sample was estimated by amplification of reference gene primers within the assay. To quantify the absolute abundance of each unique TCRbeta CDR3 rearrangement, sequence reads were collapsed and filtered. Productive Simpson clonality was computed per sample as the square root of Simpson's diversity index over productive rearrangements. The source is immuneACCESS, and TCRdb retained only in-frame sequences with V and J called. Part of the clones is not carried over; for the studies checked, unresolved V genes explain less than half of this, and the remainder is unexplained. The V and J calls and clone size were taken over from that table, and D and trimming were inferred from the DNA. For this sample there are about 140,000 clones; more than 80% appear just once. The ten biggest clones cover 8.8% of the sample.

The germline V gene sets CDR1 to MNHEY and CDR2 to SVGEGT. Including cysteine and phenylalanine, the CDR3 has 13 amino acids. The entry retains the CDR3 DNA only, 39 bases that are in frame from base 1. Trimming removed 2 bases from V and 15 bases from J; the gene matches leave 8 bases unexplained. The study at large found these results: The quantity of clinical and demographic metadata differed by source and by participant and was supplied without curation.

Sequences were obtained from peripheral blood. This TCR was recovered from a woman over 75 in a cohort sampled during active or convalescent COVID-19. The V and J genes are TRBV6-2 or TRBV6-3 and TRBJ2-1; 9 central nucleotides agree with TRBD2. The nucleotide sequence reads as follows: TGTGCCAGCAGTTACGGCCCCGGGACTAGCCTGTTCTTC. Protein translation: CASSYGPGTSLFF.